This T cell receptor beta chain was observed in a study of naive and memory T cell subsets. Germline lookup yields CDR1 LGHNA and CDR2 YSLEER. This CDR3 is built from 14 residues. V was pared by 1 base and J by 1 base, with 6 bases between. An equimolar mix of two oligonucleotides served as the beta constant-region primer for TRBC1 and TRBC2. The ligated cDNA underwent four PCR rounds using SP2 and nested alpha and beta constant-region primers. TCRdb ran MiXCR on the UMI-ligation and nested PCR reads and lists one entry per CDR3 protein. This sample has some 82,000 distinct CDR3 sequences; around 10% occur once, and the top ten carry around 0.13%. Overall study results and limits: Activation and differentiation may alter RNA-based TCR counts. Naive repertoires, especially CD8, held a few larger clonotypes, possibly memory cells re-expressing CD45RA. From naive to CM, EM and EMRA, diversity decreased and Gini increased.

After the first PCR, alpha and beta chain libraries were processed separately. As to this clonotype: The antigen is undetermined.

This TCR was sampled from a human donor in good health. The chain joins TRBV4-3 to TRBJ2-3; no clear D gene. Material: naive CD4+ T cells from blood. The CDR3 DNA reads as TGCGCCAGCAGCCAAGCGGCAGGCACAGATACGCAGTATTTT. Translated, it gives CASSQAAGTDTQYF.